Listed below are T cell receptor beta chains from one sample, sequenced in a study of technical replicates of blood from a few donors. Assay: immunoSEQ multiplex PCR; the TCRdb copy retains only in-frame clones and omits some. The data contain some 81,000 clones, more than 85% of them seen just once; the ten biggest clones take up 0.25%. The sequenced material came from T cells isolated from PBMCs. The source of these receptors is a human donor in good health. CDR3s include the opening cysteine and the closing phenylalanine or tryptophan. A D gene is named only where the DNA matches it firmly. A row's size may be missing; if present it is once, few, many or a size class.

TRBJ2-3 . TRBV16 TRBD1 TGTGCCAGCAGCCAATACCGGGACAGGGGCACAGATACGCAGTATTTT CASSQYRDRGTDTQYF
TRBJ1-4 . TRBV2 . TGTGCCAGCAGTGTTGGGGCAGGGGAAAAACTGTTTTTT CASSVGAGEKLFF
TRBJ2-3 once TRBV5-1 . TGCGCCAGCAGTGATCAGGGAAGGGGAGATACGCAGTATTTT CASSDQGRGDTQYF
TRBJ2-7 . TRBV2 TRBD1 TGTGCCAGCAGGCTGCCGGGACAGGGGATTTTAGAGCAGTACTTC CASRLPGQGILEQYF
TRBJ2-3 . TRBV5-4 . TGTGCCAGCAGCCCGCGGGAAAGCACAGATACGCAGTATTTT CASSPRESTDTQYF
TRBJ1-2 . TRBV6-5 . TGTGCCAGCCGGGGGGGCTTGGCTAACTATGGCTACACCTTC CASRGGLANYGYTF
TRBJ1-2 . TRBV6-5 . TGTGCCAGCAGTTACTCGTGGATGGGGAGCGGTGGCTACACCTTC CASSYSWMGSGGYTF
TRBJ2-2 few TRBV19 . TGTGCCAGTAGGGTCGAAGTCAGGGGCACCGGGGAGCTGTTTTTT CASRVEVRGTGELFF
TRBJ2-2 . TRBV5-1 TRBD2 TGCGCCAGCAGCCGGTCACTAGCGGGAGGACCCGGGGCCGGGGAGCTGTTTTTT CASSRSLAGGPGAGELFF
TRBJ2-5 . TRBV6-5 . TGTGCCAGCAGTGACAGACAATACCAAGAGACCCAGTACTTC CASSDRQYQETQYF
TRBJ1-3 . TRBV6-1 . TGTGCCAGCAGAACAGCCTTCTCTGGAAACACCATATATTTT CASRTAFSGNTIYF
TRBJ2-1 . TRBV5-1 . TGCGCCAGCAGCTTGGGTCCTACTAGGAATGAGCAGTTCTTC CASSLGPTRNEQFF
TRBJ2-7 . TRBV29-1 . TGCAGCGTTGATGGGGGGAGCTCCTACGAGCAGTACTTC CSVDGGSSYEQYF
TRBJ2-1 . TRBV13 TRBD2 TGTGCCAGCAGCTTAGAGGGGACTAGCGGGAGTTACAATGAGCAGTTCTTC CASSLEGTSGSYNEQFF
TRBJ2-3 . TRBV18 TRBD2 TGTGCCAGCTCACCCCTTAGCGGGGCTAGCACAGATACGCAGTATTTT CASSPLSGASTDTQYF
TRBJ1-3 . TRBV9 . TGTGCCAGCAGCGTAGCTAGCTCTGGAAACACCATATATTTT CASSVASSGNTIYF
TRBJ1-2 . TRBV10-3 TRBD1 TGTGCCATCAGTGACCCCGGGACAGGGGCGCACGGCTACACCTTC CAISDPGTGAHGYTF
TRBJ2-7 . TRBV5-1 TRBD1 TGCGCCAGCAGCCCCTGGGACAGGGTCTCCTACGAGCAGTACTTC CASSPWDRVSYEQYF
TRBJ2-1 . TRBV2 TRBD1 TGTGCCAGCCACAGGGGTGTAAGCTCCTACAATGAGCAGTTCTTC CASHRGVSSYNEQFF
TRBJ2-6 . TRBV30 . TGTGCCTGGAGTGTAACAGGAGGGGCCAACGTCCTGACTTTC CAWSVTGGANVLTF
TRBJ2-7 . TRBV2 . TGTGCCAGCAGACGGGAGTCCTACGAGCAGTACTTC CASRRESYEQYF
TRBJ2-5 . TRBV6-5 TRBD2 TGTGCCACCACACTAGCGGGGGCAGAGACCCAGTACTTC CATTLAGAETQYF
TRBJ2-7 . TRBV25-1 . TGTGCCAGCAGTGAATCGGGGAGTCGGTACGAGCAGTACTTC CASSESGSRYEQYF
TRBJ2-5 . TRBV5-1 . TGCGCCAGCAGCCCCCCGGGGATGCGGTCCCAATACTTC CASSPPGMRSQYF
TRBJ2-7 . TRBV5-1 . TGCGCCAGCAGCCCGACAGGTTCCTACGAGCAGTACTTC CASSPTGSYEQYF
TRBJ2-1 . TRBV27 . TGTGCCAGCAGTGCTTACGTGGAACTATCGACCTACAATGAGCAGTTCTTC CASSAYVELSTYNEQFF
TRBJ2-3 . TRBV27 TRBD2 TGTGCCAGCAGTTTAGTCGGGGGGGCGGCAGATACGCAGTATTTT CASSLVGGAADTQYF
TRBJ1-1 . TRBV5-1 TRBD1 TGCGCCAGCAGCCCCGACAGGGTGAACACTGAAGCTTTCTTT CASSPDRVNTEAFF
TRBJ2-7 . TRBV5-1 TRBD1 TGCGCCAGCAGCGAGGGAAGGGACAGGGCTTACGAGCAGTACTTC CASSEGRDRAYEQYF
TRBJ2-5 . TRBV11-2 TRBD1 TGTGCCAGCAGCTTAACCCAGGGGGCCGGAGAGACCCAGTACTTC CASSLTQGAGETQYF
TRBJ1-2 . TRBV4-2 . TGTGCCAGCAGCCCGGGGCCACAGGGTCCGACCTATGGCTACACCTTC CASSPGPQGPTYGYTF
TRBJ1-2 . TRBV20-1 . TGCAGTGCTAGACGGGGGAATGGCTACACCTTC CSARRGNGYTF
TRBJ2-7 . TRBV5-4 . TGTGCCAGCAGCTTGGCTAACTCCTACGAGCAGTACTTC CASSLANSYEQYF
TRBJ1-4 . TRBV5-1 . TGCGCCAGCAGCTTCGACAGATTCACAACTAATGAAAAACTGTTTTTT CASSFDRFTTNEKLFF
TRBJ2-7 . TRBV6-5 . TGTGCCAGCAGTAAAGAATACCGGAGGGAGCAGTACTTC CASSKEYRREQYF
TRBJ2-5 . TRBV5-1 . TGCGCCAGCAGTGTACCAACCGGGATTGGGGCCCAGTACTTC CASSVPTGIGAQYF
TRBJ2-7 . TRBV15 TRBD2 TGTGCCACCAGCGGGGGGACTAGCGGGGTCGCCTACGAGCAGTACTTC CATSGGTSGVAYEQYF